This T cell receptor beta chain was obtained from a study of blood T cell repertoires in COVID-19. For the study at large: Specimens from acute and convalescent COVID-19 originated in the United States, Italy and Spain. PBMCs, B-cell-depleted T cells, or T cells provided the cDNA or gDNA that made up the material.

The authors' processing: The assay estimated nucleated cells by amplifying reference gene primers. The repertoire was sequenced with immunoSEQ multiplex PCR; TCRdb's copy has only in-frame clones and lacks some. V and J calls and clone size are copied from that table; D and trimming were computed from the DNA. The sample gives approximately 120,000 clones, approximately 90% of which show up once; about 1% is in the top ten. The CDR3 totals 14 residues. Per the germline V gene, CDR1 is SGHVS and CDR2 is FQNEAQ. V trimming: 1 base; J trimming: 3 bases; junction bases outside the gene matches: 0. This sequence joins TRBV7-8 and TRBJ2-7, with 10 bases fitting TRBD2. The TCR sequence derives from a human donor in a cohort sampled during active COVID-19. Sequencing input: peripheral blood. DNA of the CDR3: TGTGCCAGCAGCTTAGGACTAGCGGGCTACGAGCAGTACTTC. Its protein is CASSLGLAGYEQYF. Using reference TRBV7-8 and TRBJ2-7 for the parts outside the CDR3, the full variable domain is GAGVSQSPRYKVAKRGQDVALRCDPISGHVSLFWYQQALGQGPEFLTYFQNEAQLDKSGLPSDRFFAERPEGSVSTLKIQRTQQEDSAVYLCASSLGLAGYEQYFGPGTRLTVT.